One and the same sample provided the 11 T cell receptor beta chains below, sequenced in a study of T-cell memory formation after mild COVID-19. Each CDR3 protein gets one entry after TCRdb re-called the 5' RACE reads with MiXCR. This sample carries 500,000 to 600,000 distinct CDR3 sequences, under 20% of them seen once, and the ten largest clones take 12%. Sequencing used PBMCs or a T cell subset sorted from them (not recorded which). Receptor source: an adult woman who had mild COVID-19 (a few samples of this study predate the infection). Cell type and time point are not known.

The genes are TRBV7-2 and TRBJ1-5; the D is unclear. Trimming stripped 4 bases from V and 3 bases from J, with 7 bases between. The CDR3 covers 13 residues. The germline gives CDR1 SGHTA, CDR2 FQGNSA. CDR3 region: CASSSTYNQPQHF. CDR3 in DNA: TGTGCCAGCAGCTCCACATACAATCAGCCCCAGCATTTT.

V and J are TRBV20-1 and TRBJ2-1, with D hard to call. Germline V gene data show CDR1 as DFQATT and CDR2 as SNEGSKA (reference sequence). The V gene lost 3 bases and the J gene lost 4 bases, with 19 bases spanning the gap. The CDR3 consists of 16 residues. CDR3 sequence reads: CSASTAFGPSYNEQFF. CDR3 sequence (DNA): TGCAGTGCTAGTACCGCGTTCGGGCCGTCGTACAATGAGCAGTTCTTC.

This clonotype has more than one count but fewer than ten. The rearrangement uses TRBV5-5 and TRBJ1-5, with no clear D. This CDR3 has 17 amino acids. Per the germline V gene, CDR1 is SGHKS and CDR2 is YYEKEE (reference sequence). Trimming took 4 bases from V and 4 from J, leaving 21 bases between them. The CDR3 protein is CASSPGKREVGNQPQHF. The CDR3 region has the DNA TGTGCCAGCAGCCCTGGCAAACGGGAGGTCGGGAATCAGCCCCAGCATTTT. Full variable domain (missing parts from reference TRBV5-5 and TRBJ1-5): DAGVTQSPTHLIKTRGQQVTLRCSPISGHKSVSWYQQVLGQGPQFIFQYYEKEERGRGNFPDRFSARQFPNYSSELNVNALLLGDSALYLCASSPGKREVGNQPQHFGDGTRLSIL.

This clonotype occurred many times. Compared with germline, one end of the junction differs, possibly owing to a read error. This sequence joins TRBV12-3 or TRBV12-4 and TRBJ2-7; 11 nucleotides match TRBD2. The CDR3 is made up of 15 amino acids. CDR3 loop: CASSLAGGISYEQYF. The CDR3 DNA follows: TGTGCCAGCAGTCTAGCGGGGGGTATCTCCTACGAGCAGTACTTC.

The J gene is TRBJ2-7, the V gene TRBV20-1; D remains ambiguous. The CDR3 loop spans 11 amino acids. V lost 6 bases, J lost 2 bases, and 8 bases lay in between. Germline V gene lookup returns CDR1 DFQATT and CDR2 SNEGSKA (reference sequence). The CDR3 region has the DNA TGCAGTGCAGCCGAGGCCTACGAGCAGTACTTC. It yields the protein CSAAEAYEQYF.

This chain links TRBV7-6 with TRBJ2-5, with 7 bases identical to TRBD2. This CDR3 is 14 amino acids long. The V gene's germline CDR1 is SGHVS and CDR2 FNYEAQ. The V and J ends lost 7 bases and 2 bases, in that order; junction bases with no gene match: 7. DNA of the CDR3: TGTGCCAGCACGTCAAGCGGGGCACAAGAGACCCAGTACTTC. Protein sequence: CASTSSGAQETQYF.

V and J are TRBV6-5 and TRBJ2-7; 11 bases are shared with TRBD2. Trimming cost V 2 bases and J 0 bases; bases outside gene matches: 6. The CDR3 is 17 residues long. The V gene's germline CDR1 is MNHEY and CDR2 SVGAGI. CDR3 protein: CASSYGLAGGSSYEQYF. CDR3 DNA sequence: TGTGCCAGCAGTTACGGGCTAGCGGGAGGCAGCTCCTACGAGCAGTACTTC.

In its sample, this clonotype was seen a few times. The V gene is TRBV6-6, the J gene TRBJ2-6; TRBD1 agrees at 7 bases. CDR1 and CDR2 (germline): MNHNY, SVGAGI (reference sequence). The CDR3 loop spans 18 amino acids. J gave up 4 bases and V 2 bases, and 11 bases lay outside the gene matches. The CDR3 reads CASSYPGSRGPGANVLTF. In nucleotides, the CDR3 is TGTGCCAGCAGTTACCCGGGGTCGAGGGGGCCGGGGGCCAACGTCCTGACTTTC.

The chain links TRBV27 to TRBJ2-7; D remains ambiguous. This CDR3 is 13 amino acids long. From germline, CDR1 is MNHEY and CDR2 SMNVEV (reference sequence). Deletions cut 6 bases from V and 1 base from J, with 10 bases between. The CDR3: CASSHGPSYEQYF. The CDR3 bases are TGTGCCAGCAGCCATGGGCCGTCCTACGAGCAGTACTTC.

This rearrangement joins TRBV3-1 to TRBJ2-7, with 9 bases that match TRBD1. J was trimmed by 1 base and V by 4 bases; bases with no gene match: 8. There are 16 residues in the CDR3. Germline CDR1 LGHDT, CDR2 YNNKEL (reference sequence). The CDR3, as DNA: TGTGCCAGCAGCCTCGGGACAGGGCGACTGTCCTACGAGCAGTACTTC. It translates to CASSLGTGRLSYEQYF.

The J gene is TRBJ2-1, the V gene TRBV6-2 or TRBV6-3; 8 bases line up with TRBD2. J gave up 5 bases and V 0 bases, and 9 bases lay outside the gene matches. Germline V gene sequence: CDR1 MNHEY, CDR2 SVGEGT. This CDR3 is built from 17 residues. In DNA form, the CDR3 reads TGTGCCAGCAGTTACTCGACCAGCGGGAGTATCCACAATGAGCAGTTCTTC. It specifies CASSYSTSGSIHNEQFF.